This T cell receptor beta chain was profiled in a study of blood T cells in healthy people across ages. The germline V gene encodes CDR1 MGHRA and CDR2 YSYEKL. Trimming pared 0 bases from V and 5 bases from J, leaving 19 bases between. The CDR3 totals 17 residues. Sample-barcoded 5' priming and a J-beta primer mix drove a second PCR of roughly 7 to 11 cycles. TCRdb reprocessed the 5' RACE reads with MiXCR, giving one entry per CDR3 protein. The repertoire holds approximately 680,000 distinct CDR3 sequences, with about 32% as singletons. This clonotype has ten or more counts. Its antigen is not known. Caucasian, healthy and from Russia, the donors were aged between 6 and 90. General study points: Higher diversity and more naive CD4+ cells were features of long-lived donors, compared to aged donors.

The V gene is TRBV4-1, the J gene TRBJ2-5, with D possibly matching TRBD1 (6 bases). The receptor was derived from a woman aged 80 or over in good health. Sequences were obtained from blood. CDR3 in amino acids: CASSQDGTGRGSETQYF. CDR3 DNA sequence: TGCGCCAGCAGCCAAGATGGAACAGGCAGGGGCTCCGAGACCCAGTACTTC.